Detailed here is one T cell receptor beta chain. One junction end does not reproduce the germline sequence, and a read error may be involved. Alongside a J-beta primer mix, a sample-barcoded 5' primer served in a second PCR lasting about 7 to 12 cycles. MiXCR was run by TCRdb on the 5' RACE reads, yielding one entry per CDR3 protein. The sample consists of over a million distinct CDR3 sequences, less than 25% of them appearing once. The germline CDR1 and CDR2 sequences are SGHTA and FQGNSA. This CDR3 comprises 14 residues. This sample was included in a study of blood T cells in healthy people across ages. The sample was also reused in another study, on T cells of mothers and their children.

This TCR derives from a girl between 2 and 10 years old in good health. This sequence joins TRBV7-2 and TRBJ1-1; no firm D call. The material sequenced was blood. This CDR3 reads CASSLASGVTEAFF. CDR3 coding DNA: TGTGCCAGCAGCCTAGCGAGTGGGGTTACTGAAGCTTTCTTT. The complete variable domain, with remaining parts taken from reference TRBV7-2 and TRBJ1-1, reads GAGVSQSPSNKVTEKGKDVELRCDPISGHTALYWYRQSLGQGLEFLIYFQGNSAPDKSGLPSDRFSAERTGGSVSTLTIQRTQQEDSAVYLCASSLASGVTEAFFGQGTRLTVV.